The 6 T cell receptor beta chains listed next were all sequenced from one sample in a study of blood T cell repertoires in COVID-19. Clones were sequenced by immunoSEQ multiplex PCR, and TCRdb holds only the in-frame ones, with some missing. Of 130,000 to 150,000 clones in the sample, 80% were seen once. The source material was peripheral blood. The receptors come from a man aged 65-85 years who had recovered from COVID-19.

The chain is built from TRBV30 and TRBJ2-3; 9 nucleotides line up with TRBD2. Germline V lookup: CDR1 GTSNPN, CDR2 SVGIG (reference sequence). The length of the CDR3 is 17 residues. Unmatched junction bases numbered 11, after V lost 0 bases and J lost 4 bases. Written as DNA, the CDR3 is TGTGCCTGGAGTGTACTGAACCGGGTAGCGGGGGCAGATACGCAGTATTTT. The encoded protein is CAWSVLNRVAGADTQYF.

The chain recombines TRBV29-1 with TRBJ2-2, with no clear D. In germline, CDR1 is SQVTM, CDR2 ANQGSEA. The length of the CDR3 is 12 residues. Trimming shortened V by 5 bases and J by 7 bases, and 11 bases separated the two germline ends. The CDR3 coding sequence is TGCAGCGTTCGCAGAGAGGTCGGGGAGCTGTTTTTT. Its protein product is CSVRREVGELFF.

This chain links TRBV5-4 with TRBJ2-5; 9 bases agree with TRBD2. The CDR3 length is 16 residues. V lost 2 bases, J lost 5 bases, and 10 bases stayed unmatched. Germline V gives CDR1 SGHNT, CDR2 YYREEE (reference sequence). The CDR3: CASSFRPSGKLETQYF. DNA of the CDR3: TGTGCCAGCAGCTTCAGGCCTAGCGGGAAGTTGGAGACCCAGTACTTC.

The rearrangement joins TRBV5-1 to TRBJ1-6; 7 bases agree with TRBD1. The trim removed 5 bases at V and 7 bases at J, leaving 9 bases unmatched. Germline assignment: CDR1 SGHRS and CDR2 YFSETQ. This CDR3 has 15 residues. Here the CDR3 DNA reads TGCGCCAGCAGTTTATCAACAGGGGACAATTCACCCCTCCACTTT. Protein product: CASSLSTGDNSPLHF.

The chain links TRBV6-5 to TRBJ2-1; 7 bases agree with TRBD1. The CDR3 spans 12 residues. Germline lookup yields CDR1 MNHEY and CDR2 SVGAGI. With 7 bases clipped from V and 6 bases from J, the junction kept 3 bases outside the gene matches. The CDR3 loop reads CASMKGANEQFF. The DNA for the CDR3 is TGTGCCAGCATGAAGGGGGCCAATGAGCAGTTCTTC.

In its sample, this clone was seen many times. The genes are TRBV30 and TRBJ1-1; 10 bases line up with TRBD1. This CDR3 is built from 13 residues. The germline V gene has CDR1 GTSNPN and CDR2 SVGIG (reference sequence). Trimming removed 6 bases from V and 2 bases from J; junction bases left unmatched: 3. DNA for the CDR3: TGTGCCTGTAGGACAGGGGGAAACACTGAAGCTTTCTTT. Translating gives CACRTGGNTEAFF.